These 2 T cell receptor beta chains came from one sample sequenced in a study of human T cells and chemical hapten exposure. Time point indicated: patch test 1, 2 weeks after DPC sensitization. Treatment here: therapeutic diphenylcyclopropenone sensitization with weekly scalp DPC. TCRdb re-called the RACE reads with MiXCR, one entry per CDR3 protein. The sample shows around 150,000 distinct CDR3 sequences, approximately 15% of them seen only once. The sample consisted of whole blood, taken in connection with sensitization to the hapten diphenylcyclopropenone (DPC). These receptors were taken from a woman aged 25-40 years with alopecia areata. Some clones in this sample may be carry-over from other donors' samples.

The chain couples TRBV19 to TRBJ2-3; tentative D call: TRBD1 (6 bases). V gave up 1 base and J gave up 6 bases, with 11 bases separating them. The CDR3 is 14 amino acids. Germline lookup yields CDR1 LNHDA and CDR2 SQIVND (reference sequence). DNA for the CDR3: TGTGCCAGTAGTATAGGGGGGACAATGGATACGCAGTATTTT. Translated: CASSIGGTMDTQYF. The full variable domain, its missing parts supplied by reference TRBV19 and TRBJ2-3, is DGGITQSPKYLFRKEGQNVTLSCEQNLNHDAMYWYRQDPGQGLRLIYYSQIVNDFQKGDIAEGYSVSREKKESFPLTVTSAQKNPTAFYLCASSIGGTMDTQYFGPGTRLTVL.

J is TRBJ2-7 and V is TRBV11-2, with TRBD2 identical over 8 bases. The CDR3 runs 15 residues. Germline CDR1 reads SGHAT; CDR2 reads FQNNGV. V was pared by 1 base and J by 2 bases, with 4 bases of the junction left unmatched. The CDR3 spells CASSLGGGPTYEQYF. CDR3 DNA: TGTGCCAGCAGCTTAGGCGGGGGGCCGACCTACGAGCAGTACTTC.